This T cell receptor beta chain emerged from a study of blood T cell repertoires in COVID-19. Across the study: Acute and convalescent COVID-19 specimens originated in the United States, Italy and Spain. T cells, B-cell-depleted T cells, or PBMCs supplied cDNA or gDNA.

Profiled with immunoSEQ multiplex PCR; TCRdb holds only in-frame clones, not every one. The sample holds fewer than 400,000 clones, about 92% seen once. The CDR3 runs to 15 residues. Germline V CDR1 and CDR2: MNHEY, SMNVEV (reference sequence). Trimming removed 5 bases at V and 1 base at J, with 14 bases between. Participants had their cohort set by participant-reported clinical history. Cohort 3 recovery required two negative PCRs, clearance, or symptom resolution. The genes are TRBV27 and TRBJ1-1; the D gene is possibly TRBD1 (6 bases). Sequencing was done on a sample of PBMCs or T cells enriched from blood (not recorded which). This receptor was obtained from a woman in her 30s who had recovered from COVID-19. The CDR3 DNA reads TGTGCCAGCAGTACCCCAGGGGCCCGGAACACTGAAGCTTTCTTT. Amino acids: CASSTPGARNTEAFF.